Included here is one T cell receptor (beta chain) sequence, with context. Its antigen remains undetermined. No base qualities exist here, and no much larger clone lies one base off it. TCRbeta CDR3 regions were amplified from genomic DNA by means of the immunoSEQ Assay, a bias-controlled multiplex PCR. Under the source paper's analysis protocol: Within the assay, amplification of reference gene primers was used to estimate how many nucleated cells each sample contained. Sequence reads were collapsed and filtered to measure the absolute abundance of every unique TCRbeta CDR3 rearrangement. For each sample, productive Simpson clonality was calculated as the square root of Simpson's diversity index across productive rearrangements. The immuneACCESS repertoire file appears here via TCRdb, limited to in-frame rearrangements. These files lack a portion of the clones; in checked studies, under half of the deficit traces to unresolved V genes, and the cause of the others is not known. V and J calls and clone size come straight from that table; D and trimming were deduced from the DNA. The sample includes about 260,000 clones, with approximately 86% observed a single time. Of the sample, about 8.6% is held by the ten largest clones.

From the cysteine through the phenylalanine, the CDR3 covers 13 amino acids. Solely the CDR3 DNA is kept, with 39 bases framed from the first base. As encoded in the germline V gene (reference sequence), CDR1 is MNHEY while CDR2 is SMNVEV. The germline V end is reduced by 6 bases and the J end by 9 bases; junction bases left unmatched: 5. The sample originates from a study of blood T cell repertoires in COVID-19 (TCRdb year 2020). In the study overall: Samples covering the acute and convalescent phases of COVID-19 were provided by collaborators in the United States, Italy and Spain. Where HLA class I and class II types were available, the types were taken from metadata supplied by the sample provider, not from assay-based typing. A freely available public database, intended as a resource for researchers studying the immune response to SARS-CoV-2, is where the repertoires were released. Deeply sampled blood TCRbeta repertoires from subjects exposed to, actively infected with, or recovered from COVID-19 were included in the dataset. The samples were drawn from two sources: the first 160 participants of the ongoing ImmuneRACE study, and 1,254 subjects contributed by 6 global collaborators. The material from the prospective study consisted of cDNA or gDNA derived from T cells, B-cell-depleted T cells, or PBMCs. Sample metadata almost always included a de-identified subject ID, COVID-19 status, age in years and sex. Results the study describes overall, beyond this receptor: How much clinical and demographic metadata was included differed by source and by participant, and the metadata was provided uncurated.

Each collaborating institution followed its own protocols to collect whole blood in K2EDTA tubes. For TCRbeta analysis, collaborator samples were shipped as frozen whole blood, as isolated PBMCs, or as DNA extracted from either sample type. The TCR originated in a man in his forties with active or convalescent COVID-19. What was sequenced was peripheral blood. Here the chain combines TRBV27 and TRBJ2-1, and TRBD2 aligns with 10 junction nucleotides. The DNA is TGTGCCAGCAGGGCTAGCGGGGGCGCTGAGCAGTTCTTC. Its protein is CASRASGGAEQFF.